These 21 T cell receptor beta chains were sequenced from one sample in a study of cytotoxic CD8 clonotypes in ibrutinib-treated CLL. The assay was immunoSEQ multiplex PCR, and TCRdb's table has in-frame clones only and misses some. The sample shows around 250,000 clones, around 70% of them seen only once. Sample: PBMCs, taken after 24 months of ibrutinib treatment. The receptors derive from a human donor with chronic lymphocytic leukemia.

The chain couples TRBV9 to TRBJ2-3, with TRBD2 matching 8 bases. The CDR3 consists of 16 residues. The ends lost 0 bases at V and 1 base at J; junction bases unmatched: 4. Per germline, CDR1 SGDLS and CDR2 YYNGEE. The CDR3 loop is CASSVVPAGGTDTQYF. CDR3 nucleotide sequence: TGTGCCAGCAGCGTAGTGCCAGCGGGAGGCACAGATACGCAGTATTTT.

This chain links TRBV6-6 with TRBJ1-5; unclear D gene. From germline, CDR1 is MNHNY and CDR2 SVGAGI (reference sequence). The CDR3 consists of 14 residues. V was cut by 0 bases and J by 1 base, with 4 bases left in between. The CDR3 is CASSYSGSNQPQHF. The CDR3 coding sequence is TGTGCCAGCAGTTACTCTGGGAGCAATCAGCCCCAGCATTTT.

The rearrangement uses TRBV30 and TRBJ1-5, with no clear D. Germline V lookup: CDR1 GTSNPN, CDR2 SVGIG (reference sequence). V shed 3 bases and J shed 6 bases, with 12 bases lying between them. The CDR3 has 13 residues. CDR3 DNA sequence: TGTGCCTGGAGCGTCCCGGAGGGTCAGCCCCAGCATTTT. Translated, it gives CAWSVPEGQPQHF. The whole variable domain, remainder taken from reference TRBV30 and TRBJ1-5, is SQTIHQWPATLVQPVGSPLSLECTVEGTSNPNLYWYRQAAGRGLQLLFYSVGIGQISSEVPQNLSASRPQDRQFILSSKKLLLSDSGFYLCAWSVPEGQPQHFGDGTRLSIL.

The V gene is TRBV7-2, the J gene TRBJ2-1; 9 bases are shared with TRBD2. Germline V gene lookup returns CDR1 SGHTA and CDR2 FQGNSA. J was trimmed by 9 bases and V by 3 bases; bases with no gene match: 9. The CDR3 sequence is 15 residues long. The CDR3 DNA follows: TGTGCCAGCAGCTTCCAGGGCGGGAGGGCCCGTGAGCAGTTCTTC. Translating gives CASSFQGGRAREQFF.

The genes are TRBV7-8 and TRBJ2-7; D is unresolved. The CDR3 has 14 residues. Germline V gene lookup returns CDR1 SGHVS and CDR2 FQNEAQ. The V gene lost 1 base and the J gene lost 3 bases, with 10 bases spanning the gap. DNA of the CDR3: TGTGCCAGCAGCTTAGGGCAGGAAATCTACGAGCAGTACTTC. Amino acids: CASSLGQEIYEQYF.

This clone appeared a single time. This chain connects TRBV21-1 to TRBJ2-7. TRBV21-1 is shown as a pseudogene. The CDR3 totals 12 residues. DNA for the CDR3: TGTGCCAGCAGCGTTAAATTGGACGAGCAGTACTTC. Translating it yields CASSVKLDEQYF.

V and J are TRBV12-2 and TRBJ2-2. TRBV12-2 is a pseudogene segment. This CDR3 has 14 amino acids. Here the CDR3 DNA reads TGTGCAAGTCGCTCTCCGGGCGTCACCGGGGAGCTGTTTTTT. Translating it yields CASRSPGVTGELFF.

This clone has more than one count but fewer than ten. This CDR3 is CASSQGGPLNEQYF. The DNA of the CDR3 is TGTGCCAGCTCCCAAGGCGGGCCGTTAAACGAGCAGTACTTC. V is TRBV18 and J is TRBJ2-7, with a possible D match to TRBD2 (5 bases). V was clipped by 6 bases and J by 5 bases, with 17 bases between them. The CDR3 runs to 14 residues. The V gene's germline CDR1 is KGHSH and CDR2 LQKENI. Looking up the rest from reference TRBV18 and TRBJ2-7 gives the full variable domain: NAGVMQNPRHLVRRRGQEARLRCSPMKGHSHVYWYRQLPEEGLKFMVYLQKENIIDESGMPKERFSAEFPKEGPSILRIQQVVRGDSAAYFCASSQGGPLNEQYFGPGTRLTVT.

This clone appeared a few times. The gene calls are TRBV4-2 and TRBJ2-2; TRBD2 matches at 8 bases. V trimming: 4 bases; J trimming: 6 bases; junction bases outside the gene matches: 7. Germline CDR1 is LGHNA and CDR2 is YNFKEQ. CDR3 length: 15 amino acids. CDR3 bases: TGTGCCAGCAGCCCGCTGGGAGCGGGAGCCGGGGAGCTGTTTTTT. This codes for CASSPLGAGAGELFF.

The chain is built from TRBV18 and TRBJ2-5; D is unclear. The CDR3 length is 13 residues. V was cut by 0 bases and J by 4 bases, with 6 bases left in between. Germline CDR1 reads KGHSH; CDR2 reads LQKENI. The CDR3 DNA is TGTGCCAGCTCACCACCGGCGATAGAGACCCAGTACTTC. Translation gives CASSPPAIETQYF.

The chain links TRBV27 to TRBJ2-4, with TRBD1 as a possible D gene (5 bases). CDR1 and CDR2 (germline): MNHEY, SMNVEV (reference sequence). V lost 8 bases and J lost 10, with 12 bases in between. The CDR3 is made up of 11 amino acids. The CDR3 here is CASLSGPIQYF. The CDR3 nucleotides are TGTGCCAGCCTGTCAGGGCCAATTCAGTACTTC.

A few counts support this clone. The genes are TRBV6-5 and TRBJ2-5, with D perhaps TRBD1 (6 bases). Trimming pared 6 bases from V and 3 bases from J, leaving 17 bases between. This CDR3 is 15 amino acids long. The germline V gene has CDR1 MNHEY and CDR2 SVGAGI. Written as DNA, the CDR3 is TGTGCCAGCAGCACGACCAGTGGGACAAAAGAGACCCAGTACTTC. Protein: CASSTTSGTKETQYF.

This chain connects TRBV27 to TRBJ1-4; TRBD1 aligns across 8 bases. This CDR3 has 14 amino acids. Germline V gene sequence: CDR1 MNHEY, CDR2 SMNVEV (reference sequence). With 5 bases clipped from V and 6 bases from J, the junction kept 5 bases outside the gene matches. Written as DNA, the CDR3 is TGTGCCAGCAGTGCCGGGACAGGCCATGAAAAACTGTTTTTT. As protein: CASSAGTGHEKLFF.

The rearrangement joins TRBV7-2 to TRBJ1-4; D is unclear. Germline CDR1 SGHTA, CDR2 FQGNSA. Trimming took 6 bases from V and 3 from J, leaving 8 bases between them. The CDR3 is 13 amino acids. The CDR3 protein is CASRRHPNEKLFF. CDR3 bases: TGTGCCAGCAGAAGGCACCCTAATGAAAAACTGTTTTTT.

The chain recombines TRBV6-1 with TRBJ1-6; no clear D. Germline loops: CDR1 MNHNS, CDR2 SASEGT. This CDR3 is 14 amino acids long. V lost 5 bases to trimming and J lost 8 bases, with 13 bases between them. The CDR3 nucleotides are TGTGCCAGCAGTCCACTATTCGGGGATTCACCCCTCCACTTT. Encoded protein: CASSPLFGDSPLHF.

This sequence joins TRBV6-5 and TRBJ2-7, with unresolved D. V shed 7 bases and J shed 2 bases, with 12 bases lying between them. The CDR3 is made up of 13 amino acids. Germline values: CDR1 MNHEY, CDR2 SVGAGI. This chain's CDR3 is CASKTAGPYEQYF. DNA for the CDR3: TGTGCCAGCAAAACGGCAGGCCCCTACGAGCAGTACTTC.

The rearrangement uses TRBV9 and TRBJ2-1, with 9 positions matching TRBD2. Germline CDR1 SGDLS, CDR2 YYNGEE. V trimming: 2 bases; J trimming: 10 bases; junction bases outside the gene matches: 10. The CDR3 loop spans 15 amino acids. Here the CDR3 DNA reads TGTGCCAGCAGCGTCTCTAGCGGGATCCCCACCGAGCAGTTCTTC. Its translation: CASSVSSGIPTEQFF.

In nucleotides, the CDR3 is TGTGCCAGCAGCTTCGGGACACCAGAGACCCAGTACTTC. This codes for CASSFGTPETQYF. V is TRBV5-4 and J is TRBJ2-5; weak D call: TRBD1 (6 bases). With 2 bases removed from V and 4 bases from J, the gap between germline ends came to 9 bases. Germline V lookup: CDR1 SGHNT, CDR2 YYREEE (reference sequence). This CDR3 has 13 amino acids. Full variable domain (outside the CDR3, taken from reference TRBV5-4 and TRBJ2-5): ETGVTQSPTHLIKTRGQQVTLRCSSQSGHNTVSWYQQALGQGPQFIFQYYREEENGRGNFPPRFSGLQFPNYSSELNVNALELDDSALYLCASSFGTPETQYFGPGTRLLVL.

This chain connects TRBV6-5 to TRBJ2-5, with D perhaps TRBD1 or TRBD2 (5 bases each). Germline V CDR1 and CDR2: MNHEY, SVGAGI. V was clipped by 5 bases and J by 2 bases, with 9 bases between them. The CDR3 has 13 residues. In DNA, the CDR3 is TGTGCCAGCAGTGGGGACGAACAAGAGACCCAGTACTTC. It translates to CASSGDEQETQYF.

This clone was seen more than once but under ten times. The J gene is TRBJ1-2, the V gene TRBV5-4; 7 nucleotides match TRBD1. Per the germline V gene, CDR1 is SGHNT and CDR2 is YYREEE (reference sequence). This CDR3 spans 15 amino acids. The V gene end was trimmed by 2 bases and the J gene end by 7 bases; junction bases not matched to a gene: 11. CDR3 DNA: TGTGCCAGCAGCTTCGGGACAGATAGGATGGCTGGCTACACCTTC. Translating it yields CASSFGTDRMAGYTF.

This clone was counted once. This chain joins TRBV7-2 and TRBJ2-7; D not resolved. CDR1 SGHTA and CDR2 FQGNSA come from the germline V gene. Trimming cost V 5 bases and J 2 bases, with 13 bases left between them. The CDR3 has 14 residues. CDR3 sequence (DNA): TGTGCCAGCAGCCTATCTGACGGCACCTACGAGCAGTACTTC. Its protein product is CASSLSDGTYEQYF.